This T cell receptor (beta chain) was recovered during a study of CD8 T cells in Susac syndrome. General study results and limits: The study recognized that its TCR sequencing and HLA analysis covered a relatively small number of individuals.

Germline CDR1 is MGHRA and CDR2 is YSYEKL. The V segment lost 5 bases and the J segment 2 bases; nucleotides outside the gene matches: 2. The CDR3 totals 13 residues. Random hexamers served to reverse transcribe roughly 0.45 to 1 ug RNA. Multiplex PCR with immunoSEQ amplified the TCR beta CDR3 across 54 Vbeta and 13 Jbeta. TCRdb reprocessed the immunoSEQ multiplex PCR reads with MiXCR, giving one entry per CDR3 protein. The sample records 100,000 to 150,000 distinct CDR3 sequences, 80% being singletons. CD8+ and CD4+ T cells taken from blood had their TCR beta sequenced. Negative magnetic isolation gave CD8+ and CD4+ cells; FACS enriched CD8+ TEMRA. Notes on this clonotype: Its antigen remains unidentified.

Input material: CD8+ T cells from PBMCs. The chain carries TRBV4-1 and TRBJ2-7, with 8 bases matching TRBD1. This receptor was obtained from a human donor with multiple sclerosis. CDR3 loop: CASSGTGTYEQYF. CDR3 bases: TGCGCCAGCAGCGGGACAGGCACCTACGAGCAGTACTTC.